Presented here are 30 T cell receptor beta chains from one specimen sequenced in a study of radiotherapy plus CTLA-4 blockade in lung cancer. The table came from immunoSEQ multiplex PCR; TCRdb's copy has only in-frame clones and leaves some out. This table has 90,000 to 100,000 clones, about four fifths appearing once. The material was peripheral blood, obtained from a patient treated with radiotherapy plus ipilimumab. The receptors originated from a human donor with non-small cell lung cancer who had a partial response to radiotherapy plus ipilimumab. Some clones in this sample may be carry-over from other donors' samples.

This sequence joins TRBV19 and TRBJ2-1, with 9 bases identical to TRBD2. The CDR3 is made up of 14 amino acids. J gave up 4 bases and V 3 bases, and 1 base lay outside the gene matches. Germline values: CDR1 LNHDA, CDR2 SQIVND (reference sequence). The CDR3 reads CASSMTSGYNEQFF. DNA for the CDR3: TGTGCCAGTAGTATGACTAGCGGTTACAATGAGCAGTTCTTC.

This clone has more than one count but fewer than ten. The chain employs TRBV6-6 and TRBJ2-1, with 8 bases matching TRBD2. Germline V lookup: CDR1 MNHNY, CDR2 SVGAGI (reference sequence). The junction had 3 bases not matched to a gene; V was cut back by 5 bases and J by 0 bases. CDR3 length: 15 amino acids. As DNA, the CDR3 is TGTGCCAGCAGTGTTAGCGGGAACTCCTACAATGAGCAGTTCTTC. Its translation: CASSVSGNSYNEQFF.

CDR3 DNA sequence: TGTGCCAGCAGCTTTAGGGGGACGGCCCCGGGTACGCAGTATTTT. Translation gives CASSFRGTAPGTQYF. J is TRBJ2-3 and V is TRBV11-2; possibly TRBD1 for D (6 bases). The CDR3 has 15 amino acids. The V end was cut by 3 bases, the J end by 8 bases, with 18 bases between. The germline V gene encodes CDR1 SGHAT and CDR2 FQNNGV.

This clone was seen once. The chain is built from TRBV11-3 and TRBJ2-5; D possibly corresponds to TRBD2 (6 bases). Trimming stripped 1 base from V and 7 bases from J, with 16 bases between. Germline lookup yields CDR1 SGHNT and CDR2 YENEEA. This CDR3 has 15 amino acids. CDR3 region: CASSLGGGAGGTQYF. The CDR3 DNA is TGTGCCAGCAGCTTAGGGGGCGGGGCCGGCGGGACCCAGTACTTC.

CDR3 sequence: CASSLVVNEQFF. For the CDR3, the DNA is TGTGCCAGCAGCTTGGTAGTGAATGAGCAGTTCTTC. The chain joins TRBV5-4 to TRBJ2-1; no definite D call. CDR1 SGHNT and CDR2 YYREEE come from the germline V gene (reference sequence). Trimming stripped 0 bases from V and 7 bases from J, with 5 bases between. The CDR3 is 12 residues long.

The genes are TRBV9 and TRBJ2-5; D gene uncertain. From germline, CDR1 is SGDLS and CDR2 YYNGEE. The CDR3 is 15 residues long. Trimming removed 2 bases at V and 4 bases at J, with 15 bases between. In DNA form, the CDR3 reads TGTGCCAGCAGCGTGCTGACAATGCTCGGAGAGACCCAGTACTTC. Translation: CASSVLTMLGETQYF. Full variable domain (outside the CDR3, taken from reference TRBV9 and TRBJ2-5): DSGVTQTPKHLITATGQRVTLRCSPRSGDLSVYWYQQSLDQGLQFLIQYYNGEERAKGNILERFSAQQFPDLHSELNLSSLELGDSALYFCASSVLTMLGETQYFGPGTRLLVL.

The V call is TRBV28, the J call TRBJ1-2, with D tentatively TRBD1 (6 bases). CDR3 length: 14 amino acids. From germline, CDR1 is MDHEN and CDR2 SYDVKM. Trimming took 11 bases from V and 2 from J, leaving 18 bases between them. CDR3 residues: CASFTTGPNYGYTF. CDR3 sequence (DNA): TGTGCCTCTTTCACGACAGGACCCAACTATGGCTACACCTTC.

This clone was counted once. The CDR3 sequence is CASRKQESNEKLFF. CDR3 nucleotide sequence: TGTGCCAGCAGGAAACAGGAAAGTAATGAAAAACTGTTTTTT. J is TRBJ1-4 and V is TRBV6-6, with D possibly being TRBD1 (5 bases). Germline V gene sequence: CDR1 MNHNY, CDR2 SVGAGI (reference sequence). The ends were cut back, 6 bases at V and 4 bases at J, with 12 bases in the middle. This CDR3 spans 14 amino acids.

CDR3 sequence: CASSQVSDGVETQYF. DNA for the CDR3: TGTGCCAGCAGCCAAGTGAGTGACGGGGTTGAGACCCAGTACTTC. The J gene is TRBJ2-5, the V gene TRBV4-2, with D perhaps TRBD2 (5 bases). Trimming removed 1 base at V and 5 bases at J, with 14 bases between. CDR3 length equals 15 residues. Germline V gives CDR1 LGHNA, CDR2 YNFKEQ.

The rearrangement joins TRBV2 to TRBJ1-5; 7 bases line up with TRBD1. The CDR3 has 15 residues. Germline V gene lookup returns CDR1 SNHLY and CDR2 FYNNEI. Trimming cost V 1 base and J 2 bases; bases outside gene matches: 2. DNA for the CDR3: TGTGCCAGCAGTGAAGGACAGGGTGGCAATCAGCCCCAGCATTTT. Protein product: CASSEGQGGNQPQHF.

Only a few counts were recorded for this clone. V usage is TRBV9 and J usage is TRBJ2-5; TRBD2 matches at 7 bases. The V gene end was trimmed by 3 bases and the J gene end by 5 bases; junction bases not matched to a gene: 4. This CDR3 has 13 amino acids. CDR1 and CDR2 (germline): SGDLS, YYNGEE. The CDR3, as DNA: TGTGCCAGCAGCGCGACTAGCCGGGAGACCCAGTACTTC. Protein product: CASSATSRETQYF.

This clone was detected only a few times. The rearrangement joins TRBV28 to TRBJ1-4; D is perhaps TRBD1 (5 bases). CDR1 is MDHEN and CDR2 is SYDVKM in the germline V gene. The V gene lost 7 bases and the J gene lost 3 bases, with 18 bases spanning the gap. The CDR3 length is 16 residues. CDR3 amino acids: CASTNPGGASNEKLFF. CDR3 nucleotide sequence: TGTGCCAGCACCAACCCCGGAGGGGCATCTAATGAAAAACTGTTTTTT.

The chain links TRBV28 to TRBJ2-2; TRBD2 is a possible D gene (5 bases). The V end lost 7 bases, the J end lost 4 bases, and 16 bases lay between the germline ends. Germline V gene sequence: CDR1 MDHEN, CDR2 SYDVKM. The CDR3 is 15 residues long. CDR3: CASTAVRVGTGELFF. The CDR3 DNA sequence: TGTGCCAGCACAGCGGTTAGGGTTGGCACCGGGGAGCTGTTTTTT. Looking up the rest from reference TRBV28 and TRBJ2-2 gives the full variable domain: DVKVTQSSRYLVKRTGEKVFLECVQDMDHENMFWYRQDPGLGLRLIYFSYDVKMKEKGDIPEGYSVSREKKERFSLILESASTNQTSMYLCASTAVRVGTGELFFGEGSRLTVL.

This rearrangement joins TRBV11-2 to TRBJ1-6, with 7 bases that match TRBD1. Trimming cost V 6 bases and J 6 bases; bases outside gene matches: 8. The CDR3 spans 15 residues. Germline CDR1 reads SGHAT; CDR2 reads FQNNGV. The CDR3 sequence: CASSRPGTANSPLHF. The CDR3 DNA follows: TGTGCCAGCAGTCGACCGGGGACAGCTAATTCACCCCTCCACTTT.

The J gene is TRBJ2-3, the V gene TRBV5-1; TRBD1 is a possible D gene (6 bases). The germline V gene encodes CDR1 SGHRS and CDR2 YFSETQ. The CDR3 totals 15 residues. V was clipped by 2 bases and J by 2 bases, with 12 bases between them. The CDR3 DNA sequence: TGCGCCAGCAGCTTTACCTTGGGGGCCACAGATACGCAGTATTTT. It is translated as CASSFTLGATDTQYF.

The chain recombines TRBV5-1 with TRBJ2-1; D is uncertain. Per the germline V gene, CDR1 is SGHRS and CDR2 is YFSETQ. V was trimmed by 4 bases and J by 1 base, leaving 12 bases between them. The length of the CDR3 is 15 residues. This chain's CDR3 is CASSLDGESYNEQFF. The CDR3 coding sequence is TGCGCCAGCAGCCTCGACGGAGAATCCTACAATGAGCAGTTCTTC. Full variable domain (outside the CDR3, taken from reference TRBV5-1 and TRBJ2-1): KAGVTQTPRYLIKTRGQQVTLSCSPISGHRSVSWYQQTPGQGLQFLFEYFSETQRNKGNFPGRFSGRQFSNSRSEMNVSTLELGDSALYLCASSLDGESYNEQFFGPGTRLTVL.

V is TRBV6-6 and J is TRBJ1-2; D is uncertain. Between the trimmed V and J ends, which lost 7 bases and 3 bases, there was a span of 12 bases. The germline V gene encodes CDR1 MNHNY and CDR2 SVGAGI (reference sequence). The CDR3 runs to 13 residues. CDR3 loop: CASNGGWDYGYTF. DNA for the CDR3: TGTGCCAGCAACGGCGGTTGGGACTATGGCTACACCTTC.

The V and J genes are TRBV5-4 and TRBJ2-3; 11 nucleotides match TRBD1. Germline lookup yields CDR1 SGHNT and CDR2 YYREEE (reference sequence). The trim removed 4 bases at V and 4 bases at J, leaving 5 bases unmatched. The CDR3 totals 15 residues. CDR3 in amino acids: CASSTDRGRSDTQYF. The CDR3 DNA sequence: TGTGCCAGCAGCACGGACAGGGGGCGGTCAGATACGCAGTATTTT.

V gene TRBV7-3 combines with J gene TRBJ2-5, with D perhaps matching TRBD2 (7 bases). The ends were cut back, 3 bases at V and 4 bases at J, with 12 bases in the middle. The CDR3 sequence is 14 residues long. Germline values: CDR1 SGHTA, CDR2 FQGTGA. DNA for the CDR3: TGTGCCAGCAGCTTGACGGGGGGCCGAGAGACCCAGTACTTC. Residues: CASSLTGGRETQYF.

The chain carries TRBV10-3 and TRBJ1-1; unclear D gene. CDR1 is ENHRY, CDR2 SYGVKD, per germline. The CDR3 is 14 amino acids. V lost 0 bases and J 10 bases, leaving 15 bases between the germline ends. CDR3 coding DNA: TGTGCCATCAGTGAGTCGGAGCTAATGGGTGGAGCTTTCTTT. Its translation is CAISESELMGGAFF.

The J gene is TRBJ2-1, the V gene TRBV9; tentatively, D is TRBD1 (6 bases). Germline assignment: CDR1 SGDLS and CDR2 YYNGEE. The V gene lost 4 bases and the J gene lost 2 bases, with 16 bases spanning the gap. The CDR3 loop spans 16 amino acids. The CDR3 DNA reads TGTGCCAGCAGCCCCTCGAGTGGGGGCCCCTACAATGAGCAGTTCTTC. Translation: CASSPSSGGPYNEQFF.

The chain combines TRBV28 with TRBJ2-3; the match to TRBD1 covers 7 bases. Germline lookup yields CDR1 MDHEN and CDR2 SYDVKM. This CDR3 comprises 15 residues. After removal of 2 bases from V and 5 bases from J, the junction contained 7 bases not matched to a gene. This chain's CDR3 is CASSLKGARRDTQYF. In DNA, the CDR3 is TGTGCCAGCAGTTTAAAGGGGGCCCGCCGAGATACGCAGTATTTT. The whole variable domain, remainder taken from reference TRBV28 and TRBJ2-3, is DVKVTQSSRYLVKRTGEKVFLECVQDMDHENMFWYRQDPGLGLRLIYFSYDVKMKEKGDIPEGYSVSREKKERFSLILESASTNQTSMYLCASSLKGARRDTQYFGPGTRLTVL.

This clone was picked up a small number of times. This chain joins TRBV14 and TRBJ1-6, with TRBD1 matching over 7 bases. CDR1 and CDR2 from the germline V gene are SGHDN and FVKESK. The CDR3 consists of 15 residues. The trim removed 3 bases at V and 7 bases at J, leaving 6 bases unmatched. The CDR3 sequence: CASSHRGTANSPLHF. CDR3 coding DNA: TGTGCCAGCAGCCACCGAGGGACAGCGAATTCACCCCTCCACTTT.

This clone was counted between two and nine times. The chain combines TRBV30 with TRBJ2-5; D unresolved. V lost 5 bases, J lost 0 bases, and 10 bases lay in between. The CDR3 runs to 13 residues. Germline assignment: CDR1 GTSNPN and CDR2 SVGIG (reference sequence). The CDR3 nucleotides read TGTGCCTGGGGAGCAGAGTACCAAGAGACCCAGTACTTC. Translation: CAWGAEYQETQYF. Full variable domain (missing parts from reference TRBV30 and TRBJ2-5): SQTIHQWPATLVQPVGSPLSLECTVEGTSNPNLYWYRQAAGRGLQLLFYSVGIGQISSEVPQNLSASRPQDRQFILSSKKLLLSDSGFYLCAWGAEYQETQYFGPGTRLLVL.

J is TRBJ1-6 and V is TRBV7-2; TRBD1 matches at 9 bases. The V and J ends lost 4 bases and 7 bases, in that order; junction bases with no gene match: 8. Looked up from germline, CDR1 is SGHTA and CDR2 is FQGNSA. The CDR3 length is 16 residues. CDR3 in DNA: TGTGCCAGCAGCTCACAGGGGGCCCATCCAAATTCACCCCTCCACTTT. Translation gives CASSSQGAHPNSPLHF.

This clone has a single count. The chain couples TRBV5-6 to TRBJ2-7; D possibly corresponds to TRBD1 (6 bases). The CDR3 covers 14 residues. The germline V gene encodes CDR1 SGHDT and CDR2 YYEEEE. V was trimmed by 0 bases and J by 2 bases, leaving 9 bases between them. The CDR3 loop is CASSLVGQTYEQYF. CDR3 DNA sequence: TGTGCCAGCAGCTTGGTTGGACAGACCTACGAGCAGTACTTC.

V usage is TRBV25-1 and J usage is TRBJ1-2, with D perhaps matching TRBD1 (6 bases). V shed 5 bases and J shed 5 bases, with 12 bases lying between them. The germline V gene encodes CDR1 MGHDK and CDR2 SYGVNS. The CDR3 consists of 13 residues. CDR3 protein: CASSTGLGYGYTF. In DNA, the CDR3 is TGTGCCAGCAGTACAGGGTTAGGATATGGCTACACCTTC.

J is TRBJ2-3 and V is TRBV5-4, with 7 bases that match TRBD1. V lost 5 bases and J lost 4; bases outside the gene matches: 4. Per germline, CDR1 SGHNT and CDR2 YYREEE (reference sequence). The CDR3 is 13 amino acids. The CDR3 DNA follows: TGTGCCAGCAGTTACGACAGGGCAGATACGCAGTATTTT. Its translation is CASSYDRADTQYF.

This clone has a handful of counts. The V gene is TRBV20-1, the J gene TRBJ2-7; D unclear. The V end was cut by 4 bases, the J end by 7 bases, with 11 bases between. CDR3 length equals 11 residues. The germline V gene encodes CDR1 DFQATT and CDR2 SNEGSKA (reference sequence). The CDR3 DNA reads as TGCAGTGCTACCAACGGTCGGGAGCAGTACTTC. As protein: CSATNGREQYF.

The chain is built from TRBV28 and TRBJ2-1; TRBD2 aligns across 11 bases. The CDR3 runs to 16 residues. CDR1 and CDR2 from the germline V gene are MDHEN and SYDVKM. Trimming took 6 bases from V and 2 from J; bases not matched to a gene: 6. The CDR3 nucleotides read TGTGCCAGCAGGACCTTTAGCGGGGGGGCCTACAATGAGCAGTTCTTC. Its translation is CASRTFSGGAYNEQFF.